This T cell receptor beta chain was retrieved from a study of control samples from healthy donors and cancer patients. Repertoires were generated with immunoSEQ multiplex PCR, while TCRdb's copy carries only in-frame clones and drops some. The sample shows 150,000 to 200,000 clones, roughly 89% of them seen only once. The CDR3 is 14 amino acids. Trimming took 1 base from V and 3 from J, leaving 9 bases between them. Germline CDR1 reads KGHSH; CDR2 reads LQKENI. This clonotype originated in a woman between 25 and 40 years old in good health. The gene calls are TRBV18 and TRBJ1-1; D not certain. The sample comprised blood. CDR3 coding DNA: TGTGCCAGCTCACCACAGGGTTTGTACACTGAAGCTTTCTTT. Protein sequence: CASSPQGLYTEAFF. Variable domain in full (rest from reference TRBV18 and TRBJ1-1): NAGVMQNPRHLVRRRGQEARLRCSPMKGHSHVYWYRQLPEEGLKFMVYLQKENIIDESGMPKERFSAEFPKEGPSILRIQQVVRGDSAAYFCASSPQGLYTEAFFGQGTRLTVV.